A single sample gave rise to the 5 T cell receptor beta chains below, sequenced in a study of cytomegalovirus exposure and HLA in healthy donors. It was with 60 Vbeta and 13 Jbeta primers that the PCR ran. The assay was immunoSEQ multiplex PCR, and TCRdb's table has in-frame clones only and misses some. This table has around 95,000 clones, roughly four fifths appearing once. Sequences were obtained from PBMCs. The origin of the receptors is a man aged 25 to 40 in good health and CMV-seropositive.

Only one count was recorded for this clone. V gene TRBV7-2 combines with J gene TRBJ1-1; D is possibly TRBD1 (5 bases). The CDR3 spans 14 residues. Trimming removed 5 bases at V and 8 bases at J, with 18 bases between. Looked up from germline, CDR1 is SGHTA and CDR2 is FQGNSA. The CDR3 here is CASSHPKGFSEAFF. CDR3 bases: TGTGCCAGCAGCCACCCGAAGGGGTTCTCGGAAGCTTTCTTT.

The V gene is TRBV5-6, the J gene TRBJ2-5, with D perhaps TRBD1 (6 bases). The germline V gene encodes CDR1 SGHDT and CDR2 YYEEEE. This CDR3 comprises 15 residues. V was pared by 4 bases and J by 0 bases, with 13 bases between. Here the CDR3 reads CASSLRDTYQETQYF. The DNA for the CDR3 is TGTGCCAGCAGCCTCCGGGACACGTACCAAGAGACCCAGTACTTC.

The chain links TRBV4-2 to TRBJ1-2, with D uncertain. The CDR3 runs 12 residues. With 1 base removed from V and 8 bases from J, the gap between germline ends came to 8 bases. CDR1 is LGHNA and CDR2 is YNFKEQ in the germline V gene. The CDR3 DNA follows: TGTGCCAGCAGCCAAGGAGGGAGCGGCTACACCTTC. It yields the protein CASSQGGSGYTF.

The rearrangement links TRBV2 to TRBJ2-5, with D possibly being TRBD2 (6 bases). The CDR3 runs to 13 residues. The V gene's germline CDR1 is SNHLY and CDR2 FYNNEI. With 7 bases removed from V and 3 bases from J, the gap between germline ends came to 12 bases. CDR3 amino acids: CASMGGNEETQYF. CDR3 in DNA: TGTGCCAGCATGGGGGGTAACGAAGAGACCCAGTACTTC.

This clone showed up just a few times. The chain recombines TRBV7-9 with TRBJ1-1; 10 positions agree with TRBD1. The CDR3 is 14 amino acids. With 5 bases clipped from V and 4 bases from J, the junction kept 4 bases outside the gene matches. Germline loops: CDR1 SEHNR, CDR2 FQNEAQ (reference sequence). The CDR3 spells CASSVGQGSTEAFF. The CDR3 DNA is TGTGCCAGCAGCGTGGGACAGGGGAGCACTGAAGCTTTCTTT. Supplemented by reference TRBV7-9 and TRBJ1-1, the full variable domain reads DTGVSQNPRHKITKRGQNVTFRCDPISEHNRLYWYRQTLGQGPEFLTYFQNEAQLEKSRLLSDRFSAERPKGSFSTLEIQRTEQGDSAMYLCASSVGQGSTEAFFGQGTRLTVV.